Shown below are 7 T cell receptor beta chains from a single sample sequenced in a study of response to subunit inactivated influenza vaccine. TCRdb independently ran MiXCR on the RT-PCR reads; one entry per CDR3 protein. The sample consists of around 710,000 distinct CDR3 sequences, roughly 14% of them appearing once. The input for sequencing was PBMCs from blood, taken around 15 days before vaccination. These receptors originate from a man between 50 and 59 years old who received an inactivated influenza vaccine.

The V and J genes are TRBV4-2 and TRBJ2-5, with 8 bases fitting TRBD1. Germline CDR1 and CDR2: LGHNA and YNFKEQ. V shed 6 bases, J shed 6 bases, and the junction held 9 bases outside the gene matches. The CDR3 is 14 residues long. The CDR3 sequence is CASRPDRVRKTQYF. In DNA, the CDR3 is TGTGCCAGCAGACCGGACAGGGTTCGGAAGACCCAGTACTTC.

J is TRBJ1-1 and V is TRBV7-9; D unresolved. Germline V gene lookup returns CDR1 SEHNR and CDR2 FQNEAQ (reference sequence). The germline V and J ends were trimmed by 3 bases and 8 bases, with 10 bases remaining between them. The CDR3 sequence is 12 residues long. The CDR3 spells CASSFLDEEAFF. CDR3 bases: TGTGCCAGCAGCTTTTTGGACGAAGAAGCTTTCTTT.

The chain combines TRBV4-2 with TRBJ2-2; 9 bases fit TRBD1. V dropped 0 bases and J dropped 6; count of bases not matched to a gene: 8. The CDR3 has 17 residues. From germline, CDR1 is LGHNA and CDR2 YNFKEQ. The CDR3, as DNA: TGTGCCAGCAGCCAAGAGTGGGACAGGGCGGGCCCCGGGGAGCTGTTTTTT. Amino acids: CASSQEWDRAGPGELFF.

This chain links TRBV12-3 or TRBV12-4 with TRBJ2-7; D is undetermined. Trimming removed 1 base at V and 1 base at J, with 8 bases between. The CDR3 runs 14 residues. CDR3 in DNA: TGTGCCAGCAGTTTAGTAATGAAATCCTACGAGCAGTACTTC. Encoded protein: CASSLVMKSYEQYF.

The chain employs TRBV6-2 or TRBV6-3 and TRBJ2-1, with TRBD2 matching 10 bases. The CDR3 runs to 17 residues. V trimming: 5 bases; J trimming: 8 bases; junction bases outside the gene matches: 15. Per germline, CDR1 MNHEY and CDR2 SVGEGT. CDR3 nucleotide sequence: TGTGCCAGCAGTCGGGGTAGCGGGGGGCCTGGGAAGGATGAGCAGTTCTTC. Translated, it gives CASSRGSGGPGKDEQFF.

V gene TRBV20-1 combines with J gene TRBJ1-1; maybe TRBD1 (6 bases). V lost 0 bases to trimming and J lost 2 bases, with 10 bases between them. CDR1 is DFQATT, CDR2 SNEGSKA, per germline (reference sequence). This CDR3 is 14 amino acids long. This chain's CDR3 is CSARDFRGNTEAFF. CDR3 coding DNA: TGCAGTGCTAGAGATTTCAGGGGAAACACTGAAGCTTTCTTT.

This clonotype has only a few counts. The chain joins TRBV29-1 to TRBJ1-2; unclear D gene. V was pared by 4 bases and J by 7 bases, with 7 bases between. The CDR3 has 10 residues. CDR1 is SQVTM and CDR2 is ANQGSEA in the germline V gene. The CDR3 nucleotides are TGCAGCGTTGTCGGCGGTGGCTACACCTTC. This encodes CSVVGGGYTF.